Below are 18 T cell receptor beta chains sequenced from a single sample in a study of blood T cell repertoires in COVID-19. TCRdb's table, derived via immunoSEQ multiplex PCR, lists solely in-frame clones and lacks some. The sample carries some 94,000 clones, about four fifths recorded once. Sequencing was done on a sample of peripheral blood. These receptors originate from a man between 65 and 85 years old with active or convalescent COVID-19.

Sample share makes this clone medium-sized. The V and J genes are TRBV2 and TRBJ1-1, with D maybe TRBD1 (5 bases). CDR3 length: 12 amino acids. Germline V gives CDR1 SNHLY, CDR2 FYNNEI. V lost 5 bases, J lost 8 bases, and 12 bases lay in between. CDR3 coding DNA: TGTGCCAGCAGTATGGGGCAGGCCGAAGCTTTCTTT. Translated, it gives CASSMGQAEAFF.

The rearrangement joins TRBV5-1 to TRBJ2-3, with D unresolved. The CDR3 is 12 amino acids. Germline loops: CDR1 SGHRS, CDR2 YFSETQ. The ends were cut back, 0 bases at V and 5 bases at J, with 4 bases in the middle. The CDR3 DNA sequence: TGCGCCAGCAGCTTGGCCAGAGATACGCAGTATTTT. Translation: CASSLARDTQYF.

DNA of the CDR3: TGTGCCATGGGGACATTGGCCGCCTATAATTCACCCCTCCACTTT. It specifies CAMGTLAAYNSPLHF. The rearrangement uses TRBV30 and TRBJ1-6; TRBD1 might be the D (6 bases). The CDR3 covers 15 residues. Germline CDR1 is GTSNPN and CDR2 is SVGIG (reference sequence). Trimming stripped 8 bases from V and 2 bases from J, with 16 bases between.

This clone occurred a few times. This chain uses TRBV7-9 with TRBJ1-1; D not certain. There are 13 residues in the CDR3. Trimming shortened V by 5 bases and J by 0 bases, and 7 bases separated the two germline ends. Germline-derived CDR1 and CDR2 are SEHNR and FQNEAQ (reference sequence). The CDR3 sequence is CASSTEMNTEAFF. CDR3 nucleotide sequence: TGTGCCAGCAGCACTGAAATGAACACTGAAGCTTTCTTT. The entire variable domain, with the rest obtained from reference TRBV7-9 and TRBJ1-1, is as follows: DTGVSQNPRHKITKRGQNVTFRCDPISEHNRLYWYRQTLGQGPEFLTYFQNEAQLEKSRLLSDRFSAERPKGSFSTLEIQRTEQGDSAMYLCASSTEMNTEAFFGQGTRLTVV.

The chain couples TRBV5-1 to TRBJ2-3; the D gene is possibly TRBD1 (6 bases). V was pared by 4 bases and J by 3 bases, with 15 bases between. CDR3 length equals 15 residues. CDR1 SGHRS and CDR2 YFSETQ come from the germline V gene. DNA for the CDR3: TGCGCCAGCAGCACTCCAGGGGAAGCGACAGATACGCAGTATTTT. It yields the protein CASSTPGEATDTQYF.

This chain joins TRBV6-2 or TRBV6-3 and TRBJ1-5; possibly TRBD1 for D (6 bases). Germline CDR1 and CDR2: MNHEY and SVGEGT. Trimming removed 6 bases from V and 5 bases from J, with 23 bases in between. This CDR3 has 17 residues. CDR3 in DNA: TGTGCCAGCAGCCCGCACGGGGGGGGGCTATGGGATCAGCCCCAGCATTTT. It translates to CASSPHGGGLWDQPQHF.

The chain links TRBV5-1 to TRBJ1-2; 10 bases fit TRBD1. Germline-derived CDR1 and CDR2 are SGHRS and YFSETQ. The CDR3 is 16 residues long. The V and J ends lost 4 bases and 6 bases, in that order; junction bases with no gene match: 12. The DNA of the CDR3 is TGCGCCAGCAGCCCGACGGCGACAGGGGGCGGTAATGGCTACACCTTC. It is translated as CASSPTATGGGNGYTF.

The chain combines TRBV18 with TRBJ1-2, with a tentative D call TRBD1 (6 bases). Between the trimmed V and J ends, which lost 1 base and 2 bases, there was a span of 20 bases. The CDR3 runs 18 residues. CDR1 is KGHSH and CDR2 is LQKENI in the germline V gene. The CDR3 coding sequence is TGTGCCAGCTCACCACTGGCCAGGGGAGAGAACATAAACTATGGCTACACCTTC. It encodes CASSPLARGENINYGYTF.

In its sample, this clone was seen many times. The chain couples TRBV7-9 to TRBJ2-7; D is unresolved. The CDR3 extends over 14 amino acids. Trimming stripped 1 base from V and 10 bases from J, with 17 bases between. CDR1 is SEHNR, CDR2 FQNEAQ, per germline (reference sequence). CDR3 amino acids: CASSLGSGFPEQYF. CDR3 nucleotides: TGTGCCAGCAGCTTAGGATCAGGCTTTCCTGAACAGTACTTC.

The V and J genes are TRBV18 and TRBJ2-3; 10 nucleotides align to TRBD1. Trimming cost V 3 bases and J 3 bases; bases outside gene matches: 12. CDR1 KGHSH and CDR2 LQKENI come from the germline V gene. The CDR3 has 18 residues. DNA of the CDR3: TGTGCCAGCTCACCCCGATCTCTGACAGGGGGCAGGACAGATACGCAGTATTTT. Translation gives CASSPRSLTGGRTDTQYF.

The chain links TRBV6-1 to TRBJ2-3; TRBD2 is a possible D gene (5 bases). CDR1 MNHNS and CDR2 SASEGT come from the germline V gene. V lost 2 bases, J lost 1 base, and 19 bases lay in between. The CDR3 runs to 18 residues. CDR3 coding DNA: TGTGCCAGCAGTGAATCCGCCAGGAGCGTCGGGGGCACAGATACGCAGTATTTT. It is translated as CASSESARSVGGTDTQYF.

This sequence joins TRBV24-1 and TRBJ1-2, with D perhaps matching TRBD1 (5 bases). Trimming left V 4 bases short and J 4 bases short, with 9 bases between. The CDR3 loop spans 13 amino acids. Germline assignment: CDR1 KGHDR and CDR2 SFDVKD. CDR3: CATSEGRAYGYTF. Written as DNA, the CDR3 is TGTGCCACCAGTGAGGGCAGGGCCTATGGCTACACCTTC.

The chain is built from TRBV6-5 and TRBJ1-5, with D possibly being TRBD1 (5 bases). The CDR3 consists of 13 residues. CDR1 is MNHEY, CDR2 SVGAGI, per germline. V was clipped by 8 bases and J by 2 bases, with 10 bases between them. The CDR3 DNA reads TGTGCCAGCTTACCGGGGGGCAATCAGCCCCAGCATTTT. It specifies CASLPGGNQPQHF.

This clone was recorded once. The rearrangement uses TRBV4-2 and TRBJ1-3; D is unclear. Deletions cut 1 base from V and 1 base from J, with 5 bases between. The CDR3 extends over 14 amino acids. CDR1 is LGHNA and CDR2 is YNFKEQ in the germline V gene. CDR3 bases: TGTGCCAGCAGCCAAGGCACTTCTGGAAACACCATATATTTT. As protein: CASSQGTSGNTIYF.

This chain links TRBV11-1 with TRBJ1-1; TRBD1 agrees at 9 bases. The CDR3 has 14 amino acids. The junction had 5 bases not matched to a gene; V was cut back by 4 bases and J by 5 bases. Germline V gene sequence: CDR1 SGHAT, CDR2 FQDESV (reference sequence). The CDR3 spells CASSSTGGRTEAFF. The CDR3 DNA reads TGTGCCAGCAGCTCCACAGGGGGCCGAACTGAAGCTTTCTTT.

This chain uses TRBV19 with TRBJ2-5; 8 nucleotides line up with TRBD2. The CDR3 is made up of 15 amino acids. With 4 bases clipped from V and 3 bases from J, the junction kept 7 bases outside the gene matches. Germline V CDR1 and CDR2: LNHDA, SQIVND (reference sequence). CDR3 DNA sequence: TGTGCCAGTAGTAACCGGGGGGGTATAGAAGAGACCCAGTACTTC. Translation: CASSNRGGIEETQYF.

The gene calls are TRBV19 and TRBJ2-2; weak D call: TRBD1 (5 bases). This CDR3 has 14 residues. CDR1 is LNHDA and CDR2 is SQIVND in the germline V gene (reference sequence). The V end lost 3 bases, the J end lost 4 bases, and 9 bases lay between the germline ends. The CDR3 DNA follows: TGTGCCAGTAGTATGGTTGGGGCCACCGGGGAGCTGTTTTTT. Amino acids: CASSMVGATGELFF.

Here the CDR3 DNA reads TGTGCCAGCAGCAGTAATAGCGGGGGGAACACCGGGGAGCTGTTTTTT. Encoded protein: CASSSNSGGNTGELFF. The chain is built from TRBV7-2 and TRBJ2-2; 9 positions agree with TRBD2. V was pared by 5 bases and J by 1 base, with 5 bases of the junction left unmatched. This CDR3 region has 16 residues. CDR1 and CDR2 from the germline V gene are SGHTA and FQGNSA.